The 7 T cell receptor beta chains listed next were all sequenced from one sample in a study of shared clonotypes between healthy human individuals. Data came from immunoSEQ multiplex PCR; TCRdb stores just in-frame clones and leaves some out. This table holds some 2 million clones, 95% found once. Material: naive CD4+ T cells sorted from blood. Subset in this sample: CD45RA+ positively selected. The receptors were sampled from a man aged 18-30 years in good health.

The J gene is TRBJ2-5, the V gene TRBV4-2; weak D call: TRBD1 (7 bases). Deletions cut 1 base from V and 2 bases from J, with 14 bases between. The CDR3 has 16 amino acids. CDR1 is LGHNA, CDR2 YNFKEQ, per germline. CDR3 in amino acids: CASSQVEGANQETQYF. The CDR3 nucleotides read TGTGCCAGCAGCCAAGTGGAGGGGGCGAATCAAGAGACCCAGTACTTC.

The gene calls are TRBV7-2 and TRBJ2-5; unclear D gene. Germline CDR1 and CDR2: SGHTA and FQGNSA. The CDR3 has 11 residues. V was cut by 4 bases and J by 9 bases, with 9 bases left in between. The DNA of the CDR3 is TGTGCCAGCAGCTCCAACTTGGCCCAGTACTTC. Encoded protein: CASSSNLAQYF. Full variable domain (outside the CDR3, taken from reference TRBV7-2 and TRBJ2-5): GAGVSQSPSNKVTEKGKDVELRCDPISGHTALYWYRQSLGQGLEFLIYFQGNSAPDKSGLPSDRFSAERTGGSVSTLTIQRTQQEDSAVYLCASSSNLAQYFGPGTRLLVL.

The chain joins TRBV18 to TRBJ2-7, with a weak D call TRBD1 (5 bases). Deletions cut 6 bases from V and 2 bases from J, with 17 bases between. Germline V gene lookup returns CDR1 KGHSH and CDR2 LQKENI. The CDR3 consists of 15 residues. As DNA, the CDR3 is TGTGCCAGCTCCCTGGGGCAGGGTATCACCTACGAGCAGTACTTC. Protein: CASSLGQGITYEQYF. The complete variable domain, with remaining parts taken from reference TRBV18 and TRBJ2-7, reads NAGVMQNPRHLVRRRGQEARLRCSPMKGHSHVYWYRQLPEEGLKFMVYLQKENIIDESGMPKERFSAEFPKEGPSILRIQQVVRGDSAAYFCASSLGQGITYEQYFGPGTRLTVT.

This chain connects TRBV6-1 to TRBJ1-1; D gene unclear. There are 13 residues in the CDR3. Trimming shortened V by 3 bases and J by 3 bases, and 8 bases separated the two germline ends. Germline-derived CDR1 and CDR2 are MNHNS and SASEGT. The CDR3 nucleotides are TGTGCCAGCAGTGAGATAGGGTACACTGAAGCTTTCTTT. Translating gives CASSEIGYTEAFF.

The chain couples TRBV6-5 to TRBJ1-1; 11 positions agree with TRBD1. CDR1 and CDR2 from the germline V gene are MNHEY and SVGAGI. V trimming: 4 bases; J trimming: 7 bases; junction bases outside the gene matches: 2. This CDR3 comprises 13 residues. CDR3: CASSSGQGGEAFF. Written as DNA, the CDR3 is TGTGCCAGCAGTTCGGGACAGGGGGGTGAAGCTTTCTTT.

In this sample, this clone turned up a few times. V usage is TRBV5-4 and J usage is TRBJ2-7; 9 positions agree with TRBD1. The germline CDR1 and CDR2 sequences are SGHNT and YYREEE (reference sequence). This CDR3 comprises 15 residues. J lost 5 bases, V lost 0 bases, and 6 bases had no gene match. Written as DNA, the CDR3 is TGTGCCAGCAGCTTGGATATCGGACAGGGGAACGAGCAGTACTTC. Translation: CASSLDIGQGNEQYF.

The rearrangement uses TRBV6-4 and TRBJ1-2, with D possibly TRBD1 on 6 matching bases. Germline V gene sequence: CDR1 MRHNA, CDR2 SNTAGT. This CDR3 contains 14 residues. V was pared by 6 bases and J by 5 bases, with 16 bases between. The CDR3 is CASRPGAGLYGYTF. As DNA, the CDR3 is TGTGCCAGCAGGCCGGGGGCAGGGTTGTATGGCTACACCTTC.